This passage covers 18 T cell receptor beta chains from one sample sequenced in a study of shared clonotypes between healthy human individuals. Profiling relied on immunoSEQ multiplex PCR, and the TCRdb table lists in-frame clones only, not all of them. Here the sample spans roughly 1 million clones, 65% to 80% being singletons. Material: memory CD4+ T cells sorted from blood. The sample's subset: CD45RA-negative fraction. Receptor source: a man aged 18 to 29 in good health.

DNA of the CDR3: TGTGCCAGCAGCAAGGGACTAGCGGGAGGTCAAGAGACCCAGTACTTC. Protein product: CASSKGLAGGQETQYF. J is TRBJ2-5 and V is TRBV11-2; TRBD2 agrees at 15 bases. The germline V gene encodes CDR1 SGHAT and CDR2 FQNNGV. CDR3 length: 16 amino acids. With V trimmed by 5 bases and J by 2 bases, 3 bases remained unmatched.

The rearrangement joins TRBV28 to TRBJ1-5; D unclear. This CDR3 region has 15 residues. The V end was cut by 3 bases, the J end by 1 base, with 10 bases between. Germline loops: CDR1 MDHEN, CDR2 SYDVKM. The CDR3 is CASSFPLLSNQPQHF. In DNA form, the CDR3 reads TGTGCCAGCAGTTTCCCCCTTCTAAGCAATCAGCCCCAGCATTTT.

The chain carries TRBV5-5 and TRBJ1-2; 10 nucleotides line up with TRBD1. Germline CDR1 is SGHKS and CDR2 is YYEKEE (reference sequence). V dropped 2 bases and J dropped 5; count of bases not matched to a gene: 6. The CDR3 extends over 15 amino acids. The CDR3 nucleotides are TGTGCCAGCAGCTTCCGGGACAGGGGTCCTTATGGCTACACCTTC. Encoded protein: CASSFRDRGPYGYTF.

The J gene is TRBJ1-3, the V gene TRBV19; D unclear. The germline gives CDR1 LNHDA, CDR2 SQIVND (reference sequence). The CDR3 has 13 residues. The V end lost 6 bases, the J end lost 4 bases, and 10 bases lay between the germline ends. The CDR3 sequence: CASRPGVGNTIYF. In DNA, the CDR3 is TGTGCCAGTAGACCTGGTGTCGGAAACACCATATATTTT. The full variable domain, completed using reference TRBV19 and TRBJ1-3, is DGGITQSPKYLFRKEGQNVTLSCEQNLNHDAMYWYRQDPGQGLRLIYYSQIVNDFQKGDIAEGYSVSREKKESFPLTVTSAQKNPTAFYLCASRPGVGNTIYFGEGSWLTVV.

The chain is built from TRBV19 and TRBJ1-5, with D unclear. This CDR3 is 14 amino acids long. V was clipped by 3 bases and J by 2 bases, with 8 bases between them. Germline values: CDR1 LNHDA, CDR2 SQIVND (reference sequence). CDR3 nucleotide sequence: TGTGCCAGTAGTATCGGGGTCGGCAATCAGCCCCAGCATTTT. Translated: CASSIGVGNQPQHF.

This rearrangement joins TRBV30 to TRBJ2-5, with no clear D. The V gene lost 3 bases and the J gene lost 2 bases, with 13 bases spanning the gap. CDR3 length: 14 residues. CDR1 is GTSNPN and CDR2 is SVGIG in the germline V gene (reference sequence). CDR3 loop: CAWRGSGPQETQYF. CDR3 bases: TGTGCCTGGAGAGGTTCCGGGCCTCAAGAGACCCAGTACTTC.

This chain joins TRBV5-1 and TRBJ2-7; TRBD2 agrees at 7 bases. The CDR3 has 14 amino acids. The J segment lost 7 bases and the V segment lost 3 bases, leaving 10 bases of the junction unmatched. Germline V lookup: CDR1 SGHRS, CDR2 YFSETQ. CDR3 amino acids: CASSSGLNYVEQYF. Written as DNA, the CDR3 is TGCGCCAGCAGCTCGGGACTAAATTACGTGGAGCAGTACTTC. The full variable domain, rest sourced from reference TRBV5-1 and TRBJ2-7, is KAGVTQTPRYLIKTRGQQVTLSCSPISGHRSVSWYQQTPGQGLQFLFEYFSETQRNKGNFPGRFSGRQFSNSRSEMNVSTLELGDSALYLCASSSGLNYVEQYFGPGTRLTVT.

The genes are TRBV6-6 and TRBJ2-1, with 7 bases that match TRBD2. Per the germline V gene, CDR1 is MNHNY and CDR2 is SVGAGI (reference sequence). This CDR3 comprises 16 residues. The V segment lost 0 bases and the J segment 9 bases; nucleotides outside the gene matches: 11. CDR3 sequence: CASSYSREGPLGEQFF. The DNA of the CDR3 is TGTGCCAGCAGTTACTCGAGGGAGGGCCCGTTGGGTGAGCAGTTCTTC.

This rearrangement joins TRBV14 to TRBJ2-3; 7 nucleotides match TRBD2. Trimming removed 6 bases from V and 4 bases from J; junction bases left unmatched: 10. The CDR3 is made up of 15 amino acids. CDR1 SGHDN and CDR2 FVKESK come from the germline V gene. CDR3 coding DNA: TGTGCCAGCAGTCTAGGACTAGTTTTTTCAGATACGCAGTATTTT. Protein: CASSLGLVFSDTQYF.

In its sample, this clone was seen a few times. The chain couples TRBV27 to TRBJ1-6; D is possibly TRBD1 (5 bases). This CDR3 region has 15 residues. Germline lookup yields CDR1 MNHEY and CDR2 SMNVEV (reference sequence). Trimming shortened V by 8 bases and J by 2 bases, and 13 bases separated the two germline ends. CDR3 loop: CASGPGLTYNSPLHF. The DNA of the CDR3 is TGTGCCAGCGGACCGGGACTGACCTATAATTCACCCCTCCACTTT.

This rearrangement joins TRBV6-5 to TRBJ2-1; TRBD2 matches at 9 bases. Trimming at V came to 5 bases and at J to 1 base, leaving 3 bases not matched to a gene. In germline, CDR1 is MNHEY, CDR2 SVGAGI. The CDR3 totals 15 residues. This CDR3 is CASSLAGRSYNEQFF. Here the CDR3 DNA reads TGTGCCAGCAGTCTAGCGGGACGGTCCTACAATGAGCAGTTCTTC.

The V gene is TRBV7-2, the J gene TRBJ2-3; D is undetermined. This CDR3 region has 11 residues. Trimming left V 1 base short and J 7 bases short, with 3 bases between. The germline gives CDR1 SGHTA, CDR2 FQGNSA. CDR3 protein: CASSLGYTQYF. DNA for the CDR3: TGTGCCAGCAGCTTAGGGTATACGCAGTATTTT.

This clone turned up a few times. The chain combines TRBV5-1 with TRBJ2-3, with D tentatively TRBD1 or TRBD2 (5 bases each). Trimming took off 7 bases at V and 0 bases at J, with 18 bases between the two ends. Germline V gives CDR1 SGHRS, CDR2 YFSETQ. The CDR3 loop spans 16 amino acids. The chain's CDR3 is CASQEGIMGSTDTQYF. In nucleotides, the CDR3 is TGCGCCAGCCAAGAGGGGATAATGGGTAGCACAGATACGCAGTATTTT.

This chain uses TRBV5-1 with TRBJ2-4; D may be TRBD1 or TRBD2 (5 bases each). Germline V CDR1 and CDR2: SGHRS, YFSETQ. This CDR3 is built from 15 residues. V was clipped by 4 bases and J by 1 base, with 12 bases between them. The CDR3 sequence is CASSANGAAKNIQYF. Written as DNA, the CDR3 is TGCGCCAGCAGCGCGAACGGGGCGGCCAAAAACATTCAGTACTTC.

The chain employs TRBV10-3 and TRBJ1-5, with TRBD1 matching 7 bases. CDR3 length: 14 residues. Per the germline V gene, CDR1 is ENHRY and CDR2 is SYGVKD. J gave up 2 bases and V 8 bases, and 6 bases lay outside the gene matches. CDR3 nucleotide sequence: TGTGCCATCGGTTCAGGGGGAGGCAATCAGCCCCAGCATTTT. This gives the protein CAIGSGGGNQPQHF.

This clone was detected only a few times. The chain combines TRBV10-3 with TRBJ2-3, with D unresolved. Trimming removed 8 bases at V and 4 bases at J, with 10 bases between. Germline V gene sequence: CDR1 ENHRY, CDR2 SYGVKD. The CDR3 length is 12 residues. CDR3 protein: CAIGEVADTQYF. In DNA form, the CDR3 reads TGTGCCATCGGCGAGGTGGCAGATACGCAGTATTTT.

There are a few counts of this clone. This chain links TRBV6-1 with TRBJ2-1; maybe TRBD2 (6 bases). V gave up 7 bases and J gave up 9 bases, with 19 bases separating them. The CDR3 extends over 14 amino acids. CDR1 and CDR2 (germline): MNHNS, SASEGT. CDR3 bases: TGTGCCAGCACTCCGGCGGGGCGATCCATTGAGCAGTTCTTC. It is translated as CASTPAGRSIEQFF.

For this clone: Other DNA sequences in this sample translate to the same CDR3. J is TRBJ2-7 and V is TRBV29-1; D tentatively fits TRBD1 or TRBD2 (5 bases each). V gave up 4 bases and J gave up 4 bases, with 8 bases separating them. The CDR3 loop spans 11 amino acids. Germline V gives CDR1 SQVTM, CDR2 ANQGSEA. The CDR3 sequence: CSVVRGYEQYF. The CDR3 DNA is TGCAGCGTTGTGAGGGGATACGAGCAGTACTTC.